Following are 29 T cell receptor beta chains from one sample sequenced in a study of blood T cell repertoires in COVID-19. TCRdb's copy holds only in-frame clones and misses some; the assay was immunoSEQ multiplex PCR. The data hold approximately 250,000 clones, with around 89% observed a single time. Sequenced material: PBMCs or T cells enriched from blood (not recorded which). The receptors here all came from a woman between 40 and 55 years old with acute COVID-19.

This clone has just one count. The genes are TRBV10-1 and TRBJ1-1; D gene unclear. Looked up from germline, CDR1 is WNHNN and CDR2 is SYGVQD (reference sequence). The ends were cut back, 4 bases at V and 8 bases at J, with 14 bases in the middle. CDR3 size: 13 residues. CDR3 coding DNA: TGCGCCAGCAGTGTCGAGAGGGCCGCGGAAGCTTTCTTT. Its protein product is CASSVERAAEAFF.

This chain links TRBV7-8 with TRBJ1-5; 8 nucleotides line up with TRBD1. The J segment lost 5 bases and the V segment lost 4 bases, leaving 7 bases of the junction unmatched. This CDR3 comprises 15 residues. Per the germline V gene, CDR1 is SGHVS and CDR2 is FQNEAQ. The CDR3 sequence is CASSSTGAIDQPQHF. The CDR3 DNA sequence: TGTGCCAGCAGCTCGACAGGGGCTATAGATCAGCCCCAGCATTTT.

This clone showed up just a few times. V gene TRBV6-1 combines with J gene TRBJ1-6, with TRBD1 matching over 7 bases. In germline, CDR1 is MNHNS, CDR2 SASEGT. Trimming at V came to 3 bases and at J to 4 bases, leaving 3 bases not matched to a gene. CDR3 size: 15 residues. DNA for the CDR3: TGTGCCAGCAGTGAGACAGGGTCTTATAATTCACCCCTCCACTTT. This sequence encodes CASSETGSYNSPLHF.

The rearrangement links TRBV6-1 to TRBJ2-1, with D unclear. Germline V lookup: CDR1 MNHNS, CDR2 SASEGT. The CDR3 is made up of 12 amino acids. V was trimmed by 2 bases and J by 6 bases, leaving 5 bases between them. The CDR3 reads CASSEIANEQFF. For the CDR3, the DNA is TGTGCCAGCAGTGAAATAGCCAATGAGCAGTTCTTC.

This chain links TRBV6-1 with TRBJ2-5; D unresolved. CDR1 is MNHNS, CDR2 SASEGT, per germline. The CDR3 totals 13 residues. V was shortened by 2 bases and J by 4 bases, with 8 bases between the two germline ends. For the CDR3, the DNA is TGTGCCAGCAGTGAACTCCAGGCAGAGACCCAGTACTTC. It encodes CASSELQAETQYF.

The chain employs TRBV7-8 and TRBJ2-5, with D possibly matching TRBD2 (5 bases). Per germline, CDR1 SGHVS and CDR2 FQNEAQ. Trimming removed 2 bases from V and 5 bases from J, with 9 bases in between. The CDR3 is 13 amino acids. Here the CDR3 reads CASSLRQRETQYF. DNA for the CDR3: TGTGCCAGCAGCTTAAGGCAGCGGGAGACCCAGTACTTC.

Details on this clone: The same CDR3 is also encoded by other DNA sequences in this sample. The gene calls are TRBV18 and TRBJ2-3; D not resolved. Germline assignment: CDR1 KGHSH and CDR2 LQKENI. The CDR3 is 14 amino acids. Deletions cut 3 bases from V and 0 bases from J, with 7 bases between. Here the CDR3 DNA reads TGTGCCAGCTCACCCCCTTCTAGCACAGATACGCAGTATTTT. The encoded protein is CASSPPSSTDTQYF.

The gene calls are TRBV28 and TRBJ1-5; 10 nucleotides line up with TRBD1. Germline V gene lookup returns CDR1 MDHEN and CDR2 SYDVKM. CDR3 length equals 15 residues. Germline trimming cut 8 bases from V and 2 bases from J; bases unmatched to any gene: 6. This CDR3 reads CASGGQGSGNQPQHF. CDR3 DNA: TGTGCCAGCGGGGGACAGGGGTCGGGCAATCAGCCCCAGCATTTT.

The chain carries TRBV6-1 and TRBJ1-1; 7 bases are shared with TRBD1. The CDR3 spans 15 residues. With V trimmed by 0 bases and J by 1 base, 2 bases remained unmatched. Per germline, CDR1 MNHNS and CDR2 SASEGT. CDR3 in DNA: TGTGCCAGCAGTGAAGCGACAGGGAGGAACACTGAAGCTTTCTTT. Its protein is CASSEATGRNTEAFF.

The rearrangement joins TRBV12-3 or TRBV12-4 to TRBJ1-4; the D is unclear. The CDR3 has 12 amino acids. The V end was cut by 0 bases, the J end by 10 bases, with 6 bases between. This chain's CDR3 is CASSLAHGKLFF. CDR3 DNA sequence: TGTGCCAGCAGTTTAGCGCACGGAAAACTGTTTTTT.

The CDR3 loop reads CASSDGRGFGGYTF. DNA for the CDR3: TGTGCCAGCAGTGACGGCAGGGGCTTCGGTGGCTACACCTTC. The chain is built from TRBV2 and TRBJ1-2; maybe TRBD1 (6 bases). Germline V CDR1 and CDR2: SNHLY, FYNNEI. V gave up 3 bases and J gave up 7 bases, with 15 bases separating them. CDR3 length: 14 residues.

This rearrangement joins TRBV10-1 to TRBJ2-5; maybe TRBD1 (6 bases). Trimming pared 3 bases from V and 0 bases from J, leaving 8 bases between. CDR3 length: 14 amino acids. Looked up from germline, CDR1 is WNHNN and CDR2 is SYGVQD (reference sequence). The chain's CDR3 is CASSDAGDQETQYF. The CDR3 bases are TGCGCCAGCAGTGATGCAGGGGACCAAGAGACCCAGTACTTC.

V is TRBV5-4 and J is TRBJ1-4; D call uncertain. Germline V gives CDR1 SGHNT, CDR2 YYREEE (reference sequence). With 1 base removed from V and 7 bases from J, the gap between germline ends came to 14 bases. The CDR3 sequence is 15 residues long. The CDR3 protein is CASSLRREGGEKLFF. CDR3 bases: TGTGCCAGCAGCTTGCGGCGGGAGGGTGGTGAAAAACTGTTTTTT.

V usage is TRBV7-9 and J usage is TRBJ1-2; possible D gene TRBD1, 6 bases. This CDR3 comprises 14 residues. CDR1 is SEHNR and CDR2 is FQNEAQ in the germline V gene (reference sequence). V shed 9 bases and J shed 2 bases, with 16 bases lying between them. CDR3 in DNA: TGTGCCAGTAACCGAGCAGGGGACAACTATGGCTACACCTTC. This sequence encodes CASNRAGDNYGYTF.

The chain is built from TRBV27 and TRBJ2-1; 9 positions match TRBD2. The germline V gene has CDR1 MNHEY and CDR2 SMNVEV (reference sequence). Trimming at V came to 6 bases and at J to 1 base, leaving 1 base not matched to a gene. The CDR3 sequence is 14 residues long. CDR3: CASRRGGSYNEQFF. CDR3 nucleotide sequence: TGTGCCAGCAGGCGGGGGGGTTCCTACAATGAGCAGTTCTTC.

The chain carries TRBV4-1 and TRBJ1-1; D gene unclear. Germline loops: CDR1 MGHRA, CDR2 YSYEKL. The V end lost 0 bases, the J end lost 2 bases, and 7 bases lay between the germline ends. There are 14 residues in the CDR3. The CDR3 is CASSQDWSNTEAFF. The CDR3 DNA sequence: TGCGCCAGCAGCCAAGATTGGAGCAACACTGAAGCTTTCTTT.

This sequence joins TRBV28 and TRBJ2-3, with D possibly being TRBD2 (5 bases). There are 15 residues in the CDR3. V dropped 4 bases and J dropped 1 base, with 12 bases sitting between them. CDR1 and CDR2 from the germline V gene are MDHEN and SYDVKM. CDR3 DNA sequence: TGTGCCAGCAGTTCGAGGGAAATAGGCACAGATACGCAGTATTTT. Encoded protein: CASSSREIGTDTQYF. Filled out from reference TRBV28 and TRBJ2-3, the complete variable domain reads DVKVTQSSRYLVKRTGEKVFLECVQDMDHENMFWYRQDPGLGLRLIYFSYDVKMKEKGDIPEGYSVSREKKERFSLILESASTNQTSMYLCASSSREIGTDTQYFGPGTRLTVL.

J is TRBJ1-5 and V is TRBV19; perhaps TRBD1 as D (5 bases). Germline V gives CDR1 LNHDA, CDR2 SQIVND (reference sequence). The CDR3 is 14 residues long. V lost 5 bases to trimming and J lost 2 bases, with 10 bases between them. CDR3 DNA: TGTGCCAGTAGTCAGGCGACAGGCAATCAGCCCCAGCATTTT. Encoded protein: CASSQATGNQPQHF.

This sequence joins TRBV6-5 and TRBJ2-7; D possibly corresponds to TRBD2 (6 bases). The germline V gene has CDR1 MNHEY and CDR2 SVGAGI. Trimming left V 7 bases short and J 7 bases short, with 20 bases between. The CDR3 consists of 14 residues. DNA for the CDR3: TGTGCCAGCACCTACGGCGCGACCGGGGGAGAGCAGTACTTC. As protein: CASTYGATGGEQYF.

The rearrangement uses TRBV19 and TRBJ1-5; D unclear. Trimming stripped 5 bases from V and 7 bases from J, with 12 bases between. The CDR3 extends over 13 amino acids. The germline V gene encodes CDR1 LNHDA and CDR2 SQIVND (reference sequence). Here the CDR3 reads CASSPPRPQPQHF. CDR3 nucleotide sequence: TGTGCCAGTAGTCCACCGCGGCCCCAGCCCCAGCATTTT.

This chain connects TRBV30 to TRBJ1-2; D is unclear. V was trimmed by 4 bases and J by 1 base, leaving 4 bases between them. The CDR3 sequence is 11 residues long. Germline assignment: CDR1 GTSNPN and CDR2 SVGIG (reference sequence). For the CDR3, the DNA is TGTGCCTGGATTAATAACTATGGCTACACCTTC. As protein: CAWINNYGYTF.

The J gene is TRBJ2-3, the V gene TRBV19, with D possibly TRBD2 on 6 matching bases. The CDR3 spans 13 residues. CDR1 is LNHDA, CDR2 SQIVND, per germline (reference sequence). Trimming shortened V by 5 bases and J by 4 bases, and 10 bases separated the two germline ends. CDR3 region: CASSLGGADTQYF. The DNA for the CDR3 is TGTGCCAGTAGTCTGGGAGGCGCAGATACGCAGTATTTT.

The genes are TRBV6-1 and TRBJ2-7, with 9 bases that match TRBD2. The J segment lost 3 bases and the V segment lost 1 base, leaving 13 bases of the junction unmatched. Germline loops: CDR1 MNHNS, CDR2 SASEGT. This CDR3 comprises 18 residues. The chain's CDR3 is CASSEGSSGSVGFYEQYF. DNA for the CDR3: TGTGCCAGCAGTGAAGGTAGTAGCGGGAGTGTGGGGTTCTACGAGCAGTACTTC.

The CDR3 DNA reads as TGTGCCAGCAGCGATTCCGGGACAGGGGCCGACTCCTACACCTTC. This sequence encodes CASSDSGTGADSYTF. The chain joins TRBV7-9 to TRBJ1-2; 10 nucleotides match TRBD1. Germline lookup yields CDR1 SEHNR and CDR2 FQNEAQ (reference sequence). The length of the CDR3 is 15 residues. Losses at the gene ends were 5 bases for V and 10 bases for J; bases not matched to a gene: 13.

This rearrangement joins TRBV5-5 to TRBJ1-1, with 9 bases lining up with TRBD1. Trimming removed 1 base from V and 6 bases from J; junction bases left unmatched: 7. CDR1 is SGHKS and CDR2 is YYEKEE in the germline V gene (reference sequence). CDR3 length: 15 amino acids. CDR3 coding DNA: TGTGCCAGCAGCTTGTTACAGGGGGCGAAGGCTGAAGCTTTCTTT. This codes for CASSLLQGAKAEAFF. The complete variable domain, with remaining parts taken from reference TRBV5-5 and TRBJ1-1, reads DAGVTQSPTHLIKTRGQQVTLRCSPISGHKSVSWYQQVLGQGPQFIFQYYEKEERGRGNFPDRFSARQFPNYSSELNVNALLLGDSALYLCASSLLQGAKAEAFFGQGTRLTVV.

The J gene is TRBJ1-2, the V gene TRBV27; D is unclear. Germline-derived CDR1 and CDR2 are MNHEY and SMNVEV (reference sequence). The CDR3 runs 12 residues. V gave up 8 bases and J gave up 8 bases, with 15 bases separating them. The CDR3 DNA reads TGTGCCAGCCTATCTACCGGTACCGGCTACACCTTC. It codes for CASLSTGTGYTF.

This clone occurred once. The genes are TRBV19 and TRBJ2-2, with 10 bases that match TRBD1. With V trimmed by 3 bases and J by 6 bases, 10 bases remained unmatched. The CDR3 runs to 17 residues. Germline V CDR1 and CDR2: LNHDA, SQIVND (reference sequence). The CDR3 spells CASSIRVGQGKAGELFF. For the CDR3, the DNA is TGTGCCAGTAGTATTCGGGTGGGACAGGGGAAAGCCGGGGAGCTGTTTTTT.

The V and J genes are TRBV19 and TRBJ1-1; weak D call: TRBD1 (6 bases). The germline V and J ends were trimmed by 3 bases and 4 bases, with 15 bases remaining between them. The CDR3 covers 15 residues. Germline V gene data show CDR1 as LNHDA and CDR2 as SQIVND (reference sequence). In DNA form, the CDR3 reads TGTGCCAGTAGTATCTGGGGGCGATCGGGCACTGAAGCTTTCTTT. Amino acid sequence: CASSIWGRSGTEAFF.

DNA for the CDR3: TGTGCCAGCAGTTTTATGGGGGCGACAGATACGCAGTATTTT. Translation: CASSFMGATDTQYF. This chain joins TRBV27 and TRBJ2-3, with D possibly TRBD1 on 6 matching bases. Germline-derived CDR1 and CDR2 are MNHEY and SMNVEV (reference sequence). CDR3 length: 14 residues. Trimming took off 3 bases at V and 3 bases at J, with 10 bases between the two ends.